A single sample is the source of the 31 T cell receptor beta chains below, sequenced in a study of cytomegalovirus exposure and HLA in healthy donors. Primers for the PCR totalled 60 Vbeta and 13 Jbeta. TCRdb's table, derived via immunoSEQ multiplex PCR, lists solely in-frame clones and lacks some. The sample comprises about 160,000 clones, around 74% of which are singletons, and 5% to 6.5% rests with the top ten. Sequenced sample: PBMCs. The receptor set was obtained from a man in his fifties in good health and CMV-seropositive.

This rearrangement joins TRBV27 to TRBJ2-2; 11 nucleotides align to TRBD2. The trim removed 2 bases at V and 0 bases at J, leaving 2 bases unmatched. The germline V gene has CDR1 MNHEY and CDR2 SMNVEV (reference sequence). The CDR3 is made up of 17 amino acids. The CDR3: CASSLLTSGANTGELFF. CDR3 nucleotides: TGTGCCAGCAGTTTACTGACTAGCGGGGCGAACACCGGGGAGCTGTTTTTT.

Remarks on this clone: Other DNA variants within this sample encode the same CDR3. This rearrangement joins TRBV5-6 to TRBJ2-7, with D perhaps matching TRBD2 (6 bases). Germline values: CDR1 SGHDT, CDR2 YYEEEE. The CDR3 runs to 14 residues. V gave up 5 bases and J gave up 3 bases, with 15 bases separating them. CDR3 sequence (DNA): TGTGCCAGCAGTTTATGGGACTTAATCTACGAGCAGTACTTC. Translated: CASSLWDLIYEQYF. The full variable domain, rest sourced from reference TRBV5-6 and TRBJ2-7, is DAGVTQSPTHLIKTRGQQVTLRCSPKSGHDTVSWYQQALGQGPQFIFQYYEEEERQRGNFPDRFSGHQFPNYSSELNVNALLLGDSALYLCASSLWDLIYEQYFGPGTRLTVT.

This clone was seen a few times. This chain uses TRBV5-3 with TRBJ2-2; 8 bases fit TRBD1. TRBV5-3 belongs to the ORF category, with a function that is uncertain. The junction had 9 bases not matched to a gene; V was cut back by 6 bases and J by 5 bases. This CDR3 spans 15 amino acids. CDR3 sequence reads: CARTYPGGGTGELFF. Written as DNA, the CDR3 is TGTGCCAGAACCTATCCAGGGGGCGGGACCGGGGAGCTGTTTTTT.

This clone has a handful of counts. The chain joins TRBV5-1 to TRBJ2-7; 13 nucleotides line up with TRBD2. The CDR3 covers 15 residues. Trimming removed 3 bases from V and 2 bases from J; junction bases left unmatched: 2. Germline V gives CDR1 SGHRS, CDR2 YFSETQ. The CDR3 nucleotides are TGCGCCAGCAGCTCCGGGACTAGCGGGGCCTACGAGCAGTACTTC. Protein: CASSSGTSGAYEQYF.

This chain links TRBV6-5 with TRBJ2-1; 10 bases match TRBD2. This CDR3 has 14 amino acids. Germline V gene sequence: CDR1 MNHEY, CDR2 SVGAGI. The J segment lost 4 bases and the V segment lost 5 bases, leaving 2 bases of the junction unmatched. This chain's CDR3 is CASSRLAGYNEQFF. The CDR3 region has the DNA TGTGCCAGCAGTCGACTAGCGGGTTACAATGAGCAGTTCTTC.

This clone turned up a few times. The gene calls are TRBV5-1 and TRBJ2-4, with D maybe TRBD1 (5 bases). From germline, CDR1 is SGHRS and CDR2 YFSETQ. The CDR3 spans 14 residues. The V end lost 2 bases, the J end lost 6 bases, and 12 bases lay between the germline ends. The CDR3 nucleotides are TGCGCCAGCAGCTTCGGTCAGGGTGGAAACATTCAGTACTTC. Its protein product is CASSFGQGGNIQYF.

This chain links TRBV28 with TRBJ2-6, with 13 bases identical to TRBD2. CDR3 length equals 15 residues. V shed 8 bases, J shed 2 bases, and the junction held 0 bases outside the gene matches. The germline V gene has CDR1 MDHEN and CDR2 SYDVKM. The DNA for the CDR3 is TGTGCCAGCGGACTAGCGGGAGCTGGGGCCAACGTCCTGACTTTC. It yields the protein CASGLAGAGANVLTF.

The chain joins TRBV30 to TRBJ1-6; 7 positions agree with TRBD1. V lost 5 bases to trimming and J lost 7 bases; unmatched junction nucleotides: 5. Looked up from germline, CDR1 is GTSNPN and CDR2 is SVGIG (reference sequence). CDR3 size: 13 residues. The CDR3 spells CAWGDSGNSPLHF. CDR3 in DNA: TGTGCCTGGGGGGACAGCGGCAATTCACCCCTCCACTTT.

The chain links TRBV5-1 to TRBJ2-5, with no clear D. The V end lost 0 bases, the J end lost 4 bases, and 7 bases lay between the germline ends. The CDR3 is made up of 13 amino acids. Germline CDR1 and CDR2: SGHRS and YFSETQ. CDR3 in amino acids: CASSLVSGETQYF. Written as DNA, the CDR3 is TGCGCCAGCAGCTTGGTTTCAGGAGAGACCCAGTACTTC.

The chain employs TRBV6-5 and TRBJ1-2, with a possible D match to TRBD1 (5 bases). The germline V gene has CDR1 MNHEY and CDR2 SVGAGI. The V end lost 0 bases, the J end lost 7 bases, and 18 bases lay between the germline ends. The CDR3 consists of 16 residues. CDR3 region: CASSYSKNLGGVGYTF. For the CDR3, the DNA is TGTGCCAGCAGTTACTCGAAAAATCTCGGGGGAGTTGGCTACACCTTC.

This rearrangement joins TRBV5-1 to TRBJ2-5, with TRBD2 matching over 9 bases. The CDR3 extends over 15 amino acids. The V and J ends lost 4 bases and 2 bases, in that order; junction bases with no gene match: 6. Germline-derived CDR1 and CDR2 are SGHRS and YFSETQ. The CDR3 DNA reads as TGCGCCAGCAGCCGGTCGGCGGGAGGGCAAGAGACCCAGTACTTC. This translates into CASSRSAGGQETQYF.

In its sample, this clone was seen a few times. The CDR3 is CASSTPGGKVYEQYF. CDR3 in DNA: TGTGCCAGCAGTACCCCTGGAGGGAAGGTTTACGAGCAGTACTTC. The J gene is TRBJ2-7, the V gene TRBV28, with TRBD2 as a possible D gene (6 bases). The CDR3 consists of 15 residues. Germline V lookup: CDR1 MDHEN, CDR2 SYDVKM. The ends were cut back, 5 bases at V and 4 bases at J, with 18 bases in the middle.

The chain uses TRBV6-4 and TRBJ1-1, with D unresolved. The CDR3 contains 14 residues. Germline V gene sequence: CDR1 MRHNA, CDR2 SNTAGT. CDR3 in amino acids: CARETGYLGTEAFF. The CDR3 region has the DNA TGTGCTCGTGAGACGGGGTATCTGGGTACTGAAGCTTTCTTT.

The chain carries TRBV6-1 and TRBJ2-1; 10 positions agree with TRBD2. J was trimmed by 6 bases and V by 4 bases; bases with no gene match: 9. The CDR3 sequence is 16 residues long. Per germline, CDR1 MNHNS and CDR2 SASEGT. CDR3 DNA sequence: TGTGCCAGCAGTGCAGGGACTAGCGTTTTTACCAATGAGCAGTTCTTC. This codes for CASSAGTSVFTNEQFF.

Points on this clone: One end of the junction is discordant with germline, which a read error may explain. Distinct nucleotide sequences in the sample also encode this CDR3. V is TRBV6-1 and J is TRBJ1-2; perhaps TRBD1 as D (5 bases). Looked up from germline, CDR1 is MNHNS and CDR2 is SASEGT. The CDR3 contains 15 residues. The DNA of the CDR3 is TGTGCCAGCAGCGAAGGTAGAAGGGGCAACTATGGCTACACCTTC. Its translation is CASSEGRRGNYGYTF.

This clone turned up a few times. The rearrangement uses TRBV5-1 and TRBJ2-7; 9 nucleotides match TRBD1. Germline values: CDR1 SGHRS, CDR2 YFSETQ. The CDR3 length is 15 residues. V shed 5 bases, J shed 2 bases, and the junction held 8 bases outside the gene matches. As DNA, the CDR3 is TGCGCCAGCAGAACAGGGACAGGGTCCGCCTACGAGCAGTACTTC. This sequence encodes CASRTGTGSAYEQYF.

This clone was seen a handful of times. The chain is built from TRBV7-2 and TRBJ1-4; 7 bases align to TRBD1. V dropped 2 bases and J dropped 4; count of bases not matched to a gene: 4. The germline gives CDR1 SGHTA, CDR2 FQGNSA. CDR3 length: 15 residues. CDR3 protein: CASSLRTGVNEKLFF. CDR3 coding DNA: TGTGCCAGCAGCTTAAGGACAGGCGTTAATGAAAAACTGTTTTTT.

The chain couples TRBV5-1 to TRBJ2-1, with 11 positions matching TRBD1. The length of the CDR3 is 15 residues. Per the germline V gene, CDR1 is SGHRS and CDR2 is YFSETQ. After removal of 5 bases from V and 9 bases from J, the junction contained 10 bases not matched to a gene. This chain's CDR3 is CASSRTGGANLEQFF. DNA for the CDR3: TGCGCCAGCAGTAGGACAGGGGGCGCGAATCTTGAGCAGTTCTTC.

V gene TRBV10-2 combines with J gene TRBJ2-2; TRBD2 matches 7 bases. This CDR3 has 19 residues. V was clipped by 0 bases and J by 2 bases; unmatched bases: 12. In germline, CDR1 is WSHSY, CDR2 SAAADI. The CDR3 reads CASSESLGTGTTNTGELFF. CDR3 nucleotide sequence: TGCGCCAGCAGTGAGTCGCTCGGAACCGGGACTACTAACACCGGGGAGCTGTTTTTT.

The rearrangement uses TRBV2 and TRBJ2-1; TRBD2 matches 9 bases. Unmatched junction bases numbered 9, after V lost 2 bases and J lost 10 bases. The CDR3 runs to 15 residues. Germline-derived CDR1 and CDR2 are SNHLY and FYNNEI. CDR3 protein: CASSEYLAGTSEQFF. CDR3 DNA: TGTGCCAGCAGTGAATACCTAGCGGGGACAAGCGAGCAGTTCTTC.

The chain carries TRBV18 and TRBJ2-7, with 8 bases identical to TRBD2. Per the germline V gene, CDR1 is KGHSH and CDR2 is LQKENI. V lost 6 bases to trimming and J lost 4 bases; unmatched junction nucleotides: 8. The CDR3 covers 14 residues. CDR3 residues: CASSFGAGAYEQYF. The CDR3 DNA sequence: TGTGCCAGCTCGTTCGGAGCGGGAGCGTACGAGCAGTACTTC.

This clone was observed a single time. J is TRBJ1-1 and V is TRBV5-1; D might be TRBD1 (5 bases). The CDR3 has 14 residues. V lost 0 bases, J lost 4 bases, and 10 bases lay in between. Germline V gives CDR1 SGHRS, CDR2 YFSETQ. CDR3 bases: TGCGCCAGCAGCTTGGTCAGGGCAGGCACTGAAGCTTTCTTT. It yields the protein CASSLVRAGTEAFF.

The chain links TRBV5-1 to TRBJ2-1; 8 nucleotides agree with TRBD1. This CDR3 has 15 amino acids. Germline trimming cut 5 bases from V and 3 bases from J; bases unmatched to any gene: 7. Germline CDR1 reads SGHRS; CDR2 reads YFSETQ. The CDR3 nucleotides are TGCGCCAGCAGGCCCGGACAGGGTCTCTACAATGAGCAGTTCTTC. Translation: CASRPGQGLYNEQFF. Full variable domain (outside the CDR3, taken from reference TRBV5-1 and TRBJ2-1): KAGVTQTPRYLIKTRGQQVTLSCSPISGHRSVSWYQQTPGQGLQFLFEYFSETQRNKGNFPGRFSGRQFSNSRSEMNVSTLELGDSALYLCASRPGQGLYNEQFFGPGTRLTVL.

This chain joins TRBV4-2 and TRBJ2-1, with D unclear. The germline V gene encodes CDR1 LGHNA and CDR2 YNFKEQ. V was cut by 1 base and J by 4 bases, with 11 bases left in between. CDR3 length: 15 amino acids. This chain's CDR3 is CASSQGIRTYNEQFF. The DNA for the CDR3 is TGTGCCAGCAGCCAAGGTATCCGTACATACAATGAGCAGTTCTTC.

Only one count was recorded for this clone. The gene calls are TRBV5-5 and TRBJ2-7; 10 bases agree with TRBD1. CDR3 length: 16 amino acids. Germline CDR1 and CDR2: SGHKS and YYEKEE (reference sequence). V trimming: 5 bases; J trimming: 2 bases; junction bases outside the gene matches: 10. The CDR3, as DNA: TGTGCCAGCAGAGGTACCGGGACAGGGGCGGCCTACGAGCAGTACTTC. Translated: CASRGTGTGAAYEQYF.

CDR3 DNA sequence: TGTGCCAGCAGCTGGCGGAGGTCCGCGAACACCGGGGAGCTGTTTTTT. Its protein is CASSWRRSANTGELFF. The chain employs TRBV9 and TRBJ2-2, with a weak D call TRBD2 (5 bases). Germline V gives CDR1 SGDLS, CDR2 YYNGEE. CDR3 length: 16 amino acids. V was cut by 4 bases and J by 0 bases, with 13 bases left in between.

The V call is TRBV1, the J call TRBJ1-5; the table names TRBD1, a call not compared with the DNA. TRBV1 is a pseudogene. The CDR3 runs to 16 residues. CDR3 residues: CTSSQEDRGCNQPQHF. In DNA form, the CDR3 reads TGCACCAGCAGCCAAGAGGACAGGGGTTGCAATCAGCCCCAGCATTTT.

V is TRBV9 and J is TRBJ2-7; 12 positions agree with TRBD2. The junction had 7 bases not matched to a gene; V was cut back by 5 bases and J by 4 bases. Germline values: CDR1 SGDLS, CDR2 YYNGEE. The CDR3 length is 15 residues. CDR3 nucleotides: TGTGCCAGCAGTGTGACTAGCGGGAGCTTTTACGAGCAGTACTTC. Protein sequence: CASSVTSGSFYEQYF.

This clone was counted once. The chain uses TRBV29-1 and TRBJ1-1; 9 positions match TRBD1. Germline CDR1 and CDR2: SQVTM and ANQGSEA. There are 18 residues in the CDR3. V gave up 5 bases and J gave up 1 base; unmatched junction bases: 17. CDR3 bases: TGCAGCGTTATACCCACCCCGGGACAGGGTTTTGGGAACACTGAAGCTTTCTTT. As protein: CSVIPTPGQGFGNTEAFF.

This chain uses TRBV19 with TRBJ2-1; D is undetermined. The germline V gene has CDR1 LNHDA and CDR2 SQIVND (reference sequence). V lost 5 bases to trimming and J lost 5 bases, with 7 bases between them. This CDR3 comprises 12 residues. For the CDR3, the DNA is TGTGCCAGTAGTCCACTAAACAATGAGCAGTTCTTC. Translating it yields CASSPLNNEQFF. The variable domain in full, with the rest retrieved from reference TRBV19 and TRBJ2-1, is DGGITQSPKYLFRKEGQNVTLSCEQNLNHDAMYWYRQDPGQGLRLIYYSQIVNDFQKGDIAEGYSVSREKKESFPLTVTSAQKNPTAFYLCASSPLNNEQFFGPGTRLTVL.

The chain recombines TRBV5-1 with TRBJ2-2; 14 nucleotides match TRBD2. The CDR3 extends over 15 amino acids. Germline V gene data show CDR1 as SGHRS and CDR2 as YFSETQ. V shed 3 bases, J shed 9 bases, and the junction held 4 bases outside the gene matches. The CDR3, as DNA: TGCGCCAGCAGCTCGGGACTAGCGGGAGTTCGGGAGCTGTTTTTT. This translates into CASSSGLAGVRELFF.